This TCR beta chain was captured in a study of graft-versus-host responses after intestinal transplantation. Background on the study: Recipients had multivisceral, liver-intestinal, or isolated intestinal transplants.

Some clones are missing from TCRdb's copy, which holds only in-frame ones; the method was immunoSEQ multiplex PCR. This sample yields around 23,000 clones, of which about 95% are seen a single time; around 0.82% belongs to the top ten. This CDR3 contains 15 residues. Germline V CDR1 and CDR2: MNHEY, SVGAGI. Unmatched junction bases numbered 10, after V lost 5 bases and J lost 9 bases. The receptor was derived from a human patient who received an intestinal transplant, so some T cells may come from the graft donor. The J gene is TRBJ2-2, the V gene TRBV6-5, with 9 bases lining up with TRBD2. Specimen: PBMCs, collected roughly 29 days after intestinal transplant. The CDR3 loop reads CASSARLAEWRELFF. CDR3 DNA sequence: TGTGCCAGCAGTGCCCGACTAGCGGAATGGCGGGAGCTGTTTTTT.